The 16 T cell receptor beta chains listed next were all sequenced from one sample in a study of T-cell memory formation after mild COVID-19. A single record per CDR3 protein comes from TCRdb applying MiXCR to the 5' RACE reads. The data hold under 650,000 distinct CDR3 sequences, with 15% to 20% observed a single time. Input material: PBMCs or a T cell subset sorted from them (not recorded which). Receptors were obtained from an adult woman who had mild COVID-19 (a few samples of this study predate the infection). Cell type and time point are not known.

The chain recombines TRBV20-1 with TRBJ1-5, with 8 bases aligning to TRBD1. CDR3 size: 13 residues. Looked up from germline, CDR1 is DFQATT and CDR2 is SNEGSKA (reference sequence). The V and J ends lost 5 bases and 2 bases, in that order; junction bases with no gene match: 2. The CDR3 DNA reads as TGCAGTGCTGGGACAGGACGCAATCAGCCCCAGCATTTT. It yields the protein CSAGTGRNQPQHF.

This clonotype turned up a few times. This chain joins TRBV20-1 and TRBJ2-3; 8 positions agree with TRBD2. This CDR3 has 19 amino acids. J gave up 4 bases and V 6 bases, and 24 bases lay outside the gene matches. CDR1 is DFQATT and CDR2 is SNEGSKA in the germline V gene (reference sequence). CDR3: CSADLSGSGGLYGSDTQYF. Here the CDR3 DNA reads TGCAGTGCAGACCTATCCGGCTCGGGGGGGCTTTACGGGTCAGATACGCAGTATTTT.

The chain has TRBV7-9 and TRBJ2-4; D unclear. Trimming shortened V by 1 base and J by 5 bases, and 6 bases separated the two germline ends. The CDR3 sequence is 13 residues long. Per germline, CDR1 SEHNR and CDR2 FQNEAQ (reference sequence). The DNA of the CDR3 is TGTGCCAGCAGCTTAGTTACGGAAAACATTCAGTACTTC. Protein product: CASSLVTENIQYF.

The chain links TRBV20-1 to TRBJ2-1, with 9 bases fitting TRBD1. Per the germline V gene, CDR1 is DFQATT and CDR2 is SNEGSKA (reference sequence). CDR3 length equals 14 residues. V lost 6 bases and J lost 5; bases outside the gene matches: 8. In DNA, the CDR3 is TGCAGTGCCGTGACAGGGGGGACCCACAATGAGCAGTTCTTC. The encoded protein is CSAVTGGTHNEQFF.

This chain connects TRBV28 to TRBJ2-5; D not resolved. Germline lookup yields CDR1 MDHEN and CDR2 SYDVKM. V shed 8 bases and J shed 0 bases, with 16 bases lying between them. This CDR3 contains 15 residues. CDR3 sequence (DNA): TGTGCCAGCGGCCTCTCGGAGTACAACCAAGAGACCCAGTACTTC. It specifies CASGLSEYNQETQYF. Based on the CDR3 plus reference TRBV28 and TRBJ2-5, the full variable domain is DVKVTQSSRYLVKRTGEKVFLECVQDMDHENMFWYRQDPGLGLRLIYFSYDVKMKEKGDIPEGYSVSREKKERFSLILESASTNQTSMYLCASGLSEYNQETQYFGPGTRLLVL.

CDR3 protein: CASSTLPYGYTF. CDR3 coding DNA: TGTGCCAGCTCCACCCTTCCCTATGGCTACACCTTC. The rearrangement links TRBV2 to TRBJ1-2, with D unclear. CDR1 and CDR2 from the germline V gene are SNHLY and FYNNEI. V lost 8 bases, J lost 4 bases, and 11 bases lay in between. This CDR3 has 12 residues.

Turning to this clonotype: The DNA is omitted, as the CDR3 cannot be located on it reliably, and the CDR3 follows TCRdb's listing. The chain employs TRBV21-1 and TRBJ2-2. TRBV21-1 is tagged as a pseudogene. From its first to its last residue, the CDR3 has 13 amino acids. CDR3 amino acids: CASSCDWPGSCFF.

The genes are TRBV7-6 and TRBJ2-3; D gene uncertain. Germline CDR1 SGHVS, CDR2 FNYEAQ. V lost 6 bases to trimming and J lost 0 bases, with 13 bases between them. The CDR3 covers 15 residues. CDR3 sequence: CASSSRVTSTDTQYF. CDR3 nucleotide sequence: TGTGCCAGCAGTTCCCGGGTTACTAGCACAGATACGCAGTATTTT.

V is TRBV12-3 or TRBV12-4 and J is TRBJ2-1; 7 bases are shared with TRBD1. V lost 7 bases, J lost 5 bases, and 8 bases stayed unmatched. This CDR3 comprises 14 residues. Written as DNA, the CDR3 is TGTGCCAGCACGACGGGACAGAGGGACAATGAGCAGTTCTTC. Its protein product is CASTTGQRDNEQFF.

Only a few counts were recorded for this clonotype. The chain has TRBV6-5 and TRBJ1-2, with D maybe TRBD1 (5 bases). Trimming cost V 0 bases and J 4 bases, with 9 bases left between them. Germline V lookup: CDR1 MNHEY, CDR2 SVGAGI. This CDR3 region has 14 residues. For the CDR3, the DNA is TGTGCCAGCAGTTACTCCGGGGACCCCTATGGCTACACCTTC. Residues: CASSYSGDPYGYTF.

This clonotype was recorded a few times. The chain links TRBV6-5 to TRBJ2-5; 9 bases are shared with TRBD1. This CDR3 comprises 16 residues. Germline V gene sequence: CDR1 MNHEY, CDR2 SVGAGI. V gave up 1 base and J gave up 1 base; unmatched junction bases: 4. CDR3 nucleotides: TGTGCCAGCAGTTACTTCGCGACAGGGGGCCAAGAGACCCAGTACTTC. Amino acid sequence: CASSYFATGGQETQYF.

This clonotype was counted a few times. The genes are TRBV5-1 and TRBJ2-2, with D unclear. In germline, CDR1 is SGHRS, CDR2 YFSETQ. With 0 bases removed from V and 3 bases from J, the gap between germline ends came to 9 bases. The CDR3 covers 15 residues. Here the CDR3 DNA reads TGCGCCAGCAGCTTGGTGCAGCCAGACACCGGGGAGCTGTTTTTT. The encoded protein is CASSLVQPDTGELFF.

This clonotype came up a few times. The chain has TRBV7-9 and TRBJ1-2; possibly TRBD1 for D (6 bases). This CDR3 region has 13 residues. Germline V gives CDR1 SEHNR, CDR2 FQNEAQ (reference sequence). Between the trimmed V and J ends, which lost 3 bases and 7 bases, there was a span of 12 bases. The CDR3 DNA follows: TGTGCCAGCAGCTTCCCACAGGGTGTTGGCTACACCTTC. Protein sequence: CASSFPQGVGYTF.

This clonotype appeared a few times. The genes are TRBV5-1 and TRBJ2-7, with 13 bases identical to TRBD2. Germline CDR1 SGHRS, CDR2 YFSETQ. The CDR3 runs 18 residues. V lost 5 bases, J lost 0 bases, and 11 bases stayed unmatched. DNA of the CDR3: TGCGCCAGCAGTTCCGGGACTAGCGGGGAAGCGGTCTCCTACGAGCAGTACTTC. Protein sequence: CASSSGTSGEAVSYEQYF.

The chain is built from TRBV7-2 and TRBJ1-2; possibly TRBD1 for D (5 bases). CDR3 length equals 15 residues. Looked up from germline, CDR1 is SGHTA and CDR2 is FQGNSA. Trimming removed 5 bases at V and 6 bases at J, with 19 bases between. The CDR3 DNA is TGTGCCAGCAGCCGACGGACCGCCCGGGGCAATGGCTACACCTTC. This gives the protein CASSRRTARGNGYTF.

This clonotype was seen more than once but under ten times. The V and J genes are TRBV7-2 and TRBJ2-4; the D is unclear. The CDR3 runs 12 residues. Germline assignment: CDR1 SGHTA and CDR2 FQGNSA. Trimming cost V 5 bases and J 3 bases, with 5 bases left between them. This CDR3 is CASSDDKNIQYF. The CDR3 DNA follows: TGTGCCAGCAGCGACGACAAAAACATTCAGTACTTC.